The 6 T cell receptor beta chains below all came from one sample that was sequenced in a study of molecular identifiers for immune sequencing clone quantification. TCRdb recomputed calls from the PCR reads with MiXCR, one row per CDR3 protein. The sample lists more than 450,000 distinct CDR3 sequences; about 25% were seen once. Sequenced input: naive CD8+ T cells from blood, with Jurkat cell RNA spiked in. As to subset: FACS-sorted CD8+CD4-CCR7+CD45RA+ naive T cells. The receptor set was obtained from a human donor in good health. Some libraries in this study had Jurkat cell RNA spiked in.

The chain recombines TRBV28 with TRBJ2-7; D perhaps matches TRBD2 (5 bases). Trimming pared 8 bases from V and 2 bases from J, leaving 19 bases between. The CDR3 runs to 15 residues. Germline V lookup: CDR1 MDHEN, CDR2 SYDVKM. The CDR3 is CASELGVGGPYEQYF. In DNA, the CDR3 is TGTGCCAGCGAGCTCGGGGTAGGAGGTCCCTACGAGCAGTACTTC.

This clonotype was seen only a few times. The chain combines TRBV4-3 with TRBJ1-1; 7 bases fit TRBD1. The CDR3 has 14 residues. J gave up 2 bases and V 4 bases, and 4 bases lay outside the gene matches. Germline V gene sequence: CDR1 LGHNA, CDR2 YSLEER. This chain's CDR3 is CASSRDSRNTEAFF. The CDR3 DNA sequence: TGCGCCAGCAGCCGGGACAGCCGAAACACTGAAGCTTTCTTT.

To note about this clonotype: This may arise from a read error, as a much more abundant clone is one base away. This chain links TRBV10-1 with TRBJ2-5; D unclear. Trimming took 7 bases from V and 4 from J, leaving 10 bases between them. In germline, CDR1 is WNHNN, CDR2 SYGVQD (reference sequence). This CDR3 contains 12 residues. CDR3 in DNA: TGCGCCAGCATGAGTCCCGGAGAGACCCAGTACTTC. Amino acid sequence: CASMSPGETQYF.

J is TRBJ1-4 and V is TRBV28; D gene uncertain. CDR1 and CDR2 (germline): MDHEN, SYDVKM. The germline V and J ends were trimmed by 4 bases and 14 bases, with 20 bases remaining between them. CDR3 length: 14 amino acids. The CDR3 loop reads CASSWTATTETLFF. The CDR3 DNA is TGTGCCAGCAGTTGGACGGCAACTACTGAAACCCTGTTTTTT.

This clonotype appeared once. A much larger clone lies a single base off, so this may be a read error. In nucleotides, the CDR3 is TGTGCCAGCAGCCCGCCAGGGGATGTGCGGTCAGATACGCAGTATTTT. It yields the protein CASSPPGDVRSDTQYF. The chain employs TRBV12-3 or TRBV12-4 and TRBJ2-3; D possibly corresponds to TRBD1 (6 bases). This CDR3 region has 16 residues. Trimming stripped 6 bases from V and 4 bases from J, with 20 bases between.

In this sample, this clonotype turned up a few times. CDR3 sequence reads: CASSQYRARLFF. For the CDR3, the DNA is TGCGCCAGCAGCCAATACCGGGCCCGGCTTTTCTTT. The chain combines TRBV4-3 with TRBJ1-1; D is unclear. With 2 bases removed from V and 13 bases from J, the gap between germline ends came to 14 bases. The germline gives CDR1 LGHNA, CDR2 YSLEER. The CDR3 sequence is 12 residues long.